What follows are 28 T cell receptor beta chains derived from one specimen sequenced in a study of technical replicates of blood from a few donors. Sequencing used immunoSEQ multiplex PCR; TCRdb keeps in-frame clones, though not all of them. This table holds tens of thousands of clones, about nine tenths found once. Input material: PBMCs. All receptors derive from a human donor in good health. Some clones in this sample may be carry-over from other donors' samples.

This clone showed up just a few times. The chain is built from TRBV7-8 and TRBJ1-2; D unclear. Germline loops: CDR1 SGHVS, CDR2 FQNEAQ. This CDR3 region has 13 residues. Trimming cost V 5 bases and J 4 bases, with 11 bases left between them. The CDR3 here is CASSERVLYGYTF. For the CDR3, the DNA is TGTGCCAGCAGCGAGCGAGTTCTCTATGGCTACACCTTC. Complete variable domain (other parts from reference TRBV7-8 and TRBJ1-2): GAGVSQSPRYKVAKRGQDVALRCDPISGHVSLFWYQQALGQGPEFLTYFQNEAQLDKSGLPSDRFFAERPEGSVSTLKIQRTQQEDSAVYLCASSERVLYGYTFGSGTRLTVV.

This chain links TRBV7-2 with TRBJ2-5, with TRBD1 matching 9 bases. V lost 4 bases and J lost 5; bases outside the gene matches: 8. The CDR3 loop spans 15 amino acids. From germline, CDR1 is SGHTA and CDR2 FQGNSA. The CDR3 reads CASSYRDRALETQYF. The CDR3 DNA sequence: TGTGCCAGCAGCTACCGGGACAGGGCGTTGGAGACCCAGTACTTC.

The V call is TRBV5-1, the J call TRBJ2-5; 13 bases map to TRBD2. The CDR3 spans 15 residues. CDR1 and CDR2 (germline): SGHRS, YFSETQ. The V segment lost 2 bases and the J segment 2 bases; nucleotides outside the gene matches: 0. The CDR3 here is CASSLLAGGQETQYF. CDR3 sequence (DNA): TGCGCCAGCAGCTTACTAGCGGGGGGGCAAGAGACCCAGTACTTC.

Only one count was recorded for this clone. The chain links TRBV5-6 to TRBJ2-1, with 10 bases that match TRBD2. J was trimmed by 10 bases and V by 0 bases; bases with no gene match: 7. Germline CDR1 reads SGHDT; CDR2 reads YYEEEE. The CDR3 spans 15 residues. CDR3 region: CASSLAALAGREQFF. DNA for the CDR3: TGTGCCAGCAGCTTGGCCGCACTAGCGGGACGAGAGCAGTTCTTC.

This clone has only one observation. CDR3 DNA sequence: TGTGCCAGCAGCTTAGCCGTTCTCAATGAGCAGTTCTTC. It translates to CASSLAVLNEQFF. The gene calls are TRBV7-8 and TRBJ2-1; D gene unclear. CDR3 length equals 13 residues. The germline V gene encodes CDR1 SGHVS and CDR2 FQNEAQ. The V gene lost 0 bases and the J gene lost 6 bases, with 6 bases spanning the gap. Looking up the rest from reference TRBV7-8 and TRBJ2-1 gives the full variable domain: GAGVSQSPRYKVAKRGQDVALRCDPISGHVSLFWYQQALGQGPEFLTYFQNEAQLDKSGLPSDRFFAERPEGSVSTLKIQRTQQEDSAVYLCASSLAVLNEQFFGPGTRLTVL.

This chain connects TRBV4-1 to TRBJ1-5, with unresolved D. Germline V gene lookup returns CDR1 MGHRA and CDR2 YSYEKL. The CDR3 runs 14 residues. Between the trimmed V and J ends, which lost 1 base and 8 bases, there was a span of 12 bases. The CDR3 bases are TGCGCCAGCAGCCAAGTTCAGTCCGTGGAGCCCCAGCATTTT. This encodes CASSQVQSVEPQHF.

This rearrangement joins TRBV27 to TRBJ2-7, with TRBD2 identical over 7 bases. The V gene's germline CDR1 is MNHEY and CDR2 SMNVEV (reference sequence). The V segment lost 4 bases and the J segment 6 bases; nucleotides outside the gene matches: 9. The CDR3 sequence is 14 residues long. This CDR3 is CASSSPNGRGEQYF. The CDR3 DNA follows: TGTGCCAGCAGTTCTCCTAATGGGAGGGGCGAGCAGTACTTC.

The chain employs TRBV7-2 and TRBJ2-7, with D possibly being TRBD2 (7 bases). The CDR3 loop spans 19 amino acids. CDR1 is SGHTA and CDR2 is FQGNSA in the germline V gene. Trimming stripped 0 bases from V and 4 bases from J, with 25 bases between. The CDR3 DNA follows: TGTGCCAGCAGCTTAGCCAAGAGGGGGGGACGTTTTGGGGCATACGAGCAGTACTTC. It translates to CASSLAKRGGRFGAYEQYF. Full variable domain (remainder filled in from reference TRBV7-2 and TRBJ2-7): GAGVSQSPSNKVTEKGKDVELRCDPISGHTALYWYRQSLGQGLEFLIYFQGNSAPDKSGLPSDRFSAERTGGSVSTLTIQRTQQEDSAVYLCASSLAKRGGRFGAYEQYFGPGTRLTVT.

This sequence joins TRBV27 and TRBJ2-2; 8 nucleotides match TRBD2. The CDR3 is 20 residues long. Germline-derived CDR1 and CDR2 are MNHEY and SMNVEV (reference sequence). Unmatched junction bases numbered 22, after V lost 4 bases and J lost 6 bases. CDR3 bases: TGTGCCAGCAGTTATCGGGGCGGGGGGATGGGCAGACTCCTGGCCGGGGAGCTGTTTTTT. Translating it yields CASSYRGGGMGRLLAGELFF.

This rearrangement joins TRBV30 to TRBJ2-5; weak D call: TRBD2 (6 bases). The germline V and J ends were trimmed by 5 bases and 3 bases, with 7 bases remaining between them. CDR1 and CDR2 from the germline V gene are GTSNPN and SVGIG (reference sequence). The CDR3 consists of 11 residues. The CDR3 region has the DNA TGTGCCTGGGCTAGCGAAGAGACCCAGTACTTC. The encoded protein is CAWASEETQYF.

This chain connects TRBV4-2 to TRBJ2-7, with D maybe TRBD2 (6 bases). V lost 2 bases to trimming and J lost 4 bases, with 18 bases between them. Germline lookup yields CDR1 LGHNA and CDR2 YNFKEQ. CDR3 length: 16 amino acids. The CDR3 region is CASSQPEEGNLYEQYF. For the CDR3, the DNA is TGTGCCAGCAGCCAACCTGAGGAGGGGAACTTATACGAGCAGTACTTC.

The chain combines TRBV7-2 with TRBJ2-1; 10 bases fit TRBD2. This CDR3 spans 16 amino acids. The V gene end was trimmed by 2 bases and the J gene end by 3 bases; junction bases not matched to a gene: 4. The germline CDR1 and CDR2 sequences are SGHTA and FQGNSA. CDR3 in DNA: TGTGCCAGCAGCTTAAGTAGCGGGAGGTTCTACAATGAGCAGTTCTTC. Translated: CASSLSSGRFYNEQFF.

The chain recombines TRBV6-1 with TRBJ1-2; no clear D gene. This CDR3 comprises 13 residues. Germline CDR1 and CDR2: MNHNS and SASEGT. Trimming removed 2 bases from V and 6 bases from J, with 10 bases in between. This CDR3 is CASSEPGFHGYTF. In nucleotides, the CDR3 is TGTGCCAGCAGTGAACCGGGGTTTCATGGCTACACCTTC.

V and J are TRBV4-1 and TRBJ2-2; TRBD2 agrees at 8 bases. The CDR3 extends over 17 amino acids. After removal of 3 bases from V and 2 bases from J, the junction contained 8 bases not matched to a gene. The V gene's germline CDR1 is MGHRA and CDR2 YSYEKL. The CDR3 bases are TGCGCCAGCAGCCACACAAAGCGGGGGCTTAACACCGGGGAGCTGTTTTTT. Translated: CASSHTKRGLNTGELFF.

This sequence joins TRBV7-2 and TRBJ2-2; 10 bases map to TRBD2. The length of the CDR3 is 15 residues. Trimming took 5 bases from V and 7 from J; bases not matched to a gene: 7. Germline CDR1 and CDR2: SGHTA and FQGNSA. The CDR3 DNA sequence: TGTGCCAGCAGCCCTAGCGGGAGTAGGGGCGGGGAGCTGTTTTTT. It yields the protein CASSPSGSRGGELFF.

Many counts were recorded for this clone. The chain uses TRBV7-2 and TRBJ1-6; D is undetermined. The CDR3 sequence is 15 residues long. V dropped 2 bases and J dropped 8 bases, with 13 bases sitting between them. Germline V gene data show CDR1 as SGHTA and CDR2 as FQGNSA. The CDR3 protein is CASSLRSSSDSPLHF. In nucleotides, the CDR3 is TGTGCCAGCAGCTTACGGTCATCCTCGGATTCACCCCTCCACTTT.

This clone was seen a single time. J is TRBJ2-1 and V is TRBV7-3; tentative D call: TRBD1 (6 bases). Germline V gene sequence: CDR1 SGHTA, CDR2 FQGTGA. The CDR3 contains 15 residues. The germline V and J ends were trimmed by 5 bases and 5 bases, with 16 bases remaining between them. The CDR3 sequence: CASSPGMGANNEQFF. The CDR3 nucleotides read TGTGCCAGCAGCCCTGGAATGGGGGCGAACAATGAGCAGTTCTTC.

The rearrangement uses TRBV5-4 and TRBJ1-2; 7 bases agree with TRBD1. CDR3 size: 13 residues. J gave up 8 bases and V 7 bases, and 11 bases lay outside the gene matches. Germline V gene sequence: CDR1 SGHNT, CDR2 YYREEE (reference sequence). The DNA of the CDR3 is TGTGCCAGCCACCGGGACAGCACCCTAGGCTACACCTTC. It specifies CASHRDSTLGYTF. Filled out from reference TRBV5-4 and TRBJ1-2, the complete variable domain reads ETGVTQSPTHLIKTRGQQVTLRCSSQSGHNTVSWYQQALGQGPQFIFQYYREEENGRGNFPPRFSGLQFPNYSSELNVNALELDDSALYLCASHRDSTLGYTFGSGTRLTVV.

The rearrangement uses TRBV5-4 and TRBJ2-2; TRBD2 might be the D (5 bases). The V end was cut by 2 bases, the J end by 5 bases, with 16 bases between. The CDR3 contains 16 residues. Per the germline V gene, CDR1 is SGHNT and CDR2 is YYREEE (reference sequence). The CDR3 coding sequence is TGTGCCAGCAGCTTATCACTACTCCCGGGAACCGGGGAGCTGTTTTTT. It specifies CASSLSLLPGTGELFF.

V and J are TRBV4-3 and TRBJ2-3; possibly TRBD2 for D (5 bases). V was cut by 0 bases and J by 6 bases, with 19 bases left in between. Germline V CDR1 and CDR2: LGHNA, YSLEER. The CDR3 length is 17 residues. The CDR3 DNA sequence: TGCGCCAGCAGCCAAGATACCGCGGGTGGCATAGCCGATACGCAGTATTTT. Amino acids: CASSQDTAGGIADTQYF.

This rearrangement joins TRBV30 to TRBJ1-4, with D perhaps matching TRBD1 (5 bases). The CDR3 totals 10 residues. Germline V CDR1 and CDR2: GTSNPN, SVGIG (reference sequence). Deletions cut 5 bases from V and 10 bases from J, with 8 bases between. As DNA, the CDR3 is TGTGCCTGGGGGAGGGGAAAACTGTTTTTT. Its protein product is CAWGRGKLFF.

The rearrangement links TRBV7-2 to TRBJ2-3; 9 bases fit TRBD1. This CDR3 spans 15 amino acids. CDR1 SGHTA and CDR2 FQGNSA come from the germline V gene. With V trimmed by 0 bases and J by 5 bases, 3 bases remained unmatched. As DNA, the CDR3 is TGTGCCAGCAGCTTAGCAGCGACAGGGGGAGATACGCAGTATTTT. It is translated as CASSLAATGGDTQYF.

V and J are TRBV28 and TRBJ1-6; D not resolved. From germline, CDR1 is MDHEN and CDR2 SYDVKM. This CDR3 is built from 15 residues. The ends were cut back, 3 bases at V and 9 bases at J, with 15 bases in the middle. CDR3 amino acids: CASSFSSLGSSPLHF. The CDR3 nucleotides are TGTGCCAGCAGTTTTTCCTCACTCGGGAGTTCACCCCTCCACTTT.

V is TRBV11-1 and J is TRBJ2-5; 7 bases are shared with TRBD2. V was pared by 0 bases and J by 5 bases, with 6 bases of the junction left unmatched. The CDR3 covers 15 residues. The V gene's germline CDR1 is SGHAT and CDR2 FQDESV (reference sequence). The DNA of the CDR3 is TGTGCCAGCAGCTTAGCGCTAGCGGTCGGGGAGACCCAGTACTTC. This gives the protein CASSLALAVGETQYF.

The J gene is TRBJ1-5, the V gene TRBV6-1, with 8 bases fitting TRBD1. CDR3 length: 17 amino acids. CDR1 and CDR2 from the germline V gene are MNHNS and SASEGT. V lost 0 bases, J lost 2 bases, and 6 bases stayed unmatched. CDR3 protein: CASSEAGQGRGNQPQHF. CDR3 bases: TGTGCCAGCAGTGAAGCCGGACAGGGTAGAGGCAATCAGCCCCAGCATTTT.

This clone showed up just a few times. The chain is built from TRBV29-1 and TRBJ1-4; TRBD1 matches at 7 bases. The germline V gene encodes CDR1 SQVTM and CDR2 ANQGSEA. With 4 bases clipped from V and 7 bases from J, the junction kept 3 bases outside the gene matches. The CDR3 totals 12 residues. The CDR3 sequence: CSVGGDSEKLFF. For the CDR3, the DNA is TGCAGCGTTGGAGGGGACAGTGAAAAACTGTTTTTT. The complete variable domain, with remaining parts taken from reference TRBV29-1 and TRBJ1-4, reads SAVISQKPSRDICQRGTSLTIQCQVDSQVTMMFWYRQQPGQSLTLIATANQGSEATYESGFVIDKFPISRPNLTFSTLTVSNMSPEDSSIYLCSVGGDSEKLFFGSGTQLSVL.

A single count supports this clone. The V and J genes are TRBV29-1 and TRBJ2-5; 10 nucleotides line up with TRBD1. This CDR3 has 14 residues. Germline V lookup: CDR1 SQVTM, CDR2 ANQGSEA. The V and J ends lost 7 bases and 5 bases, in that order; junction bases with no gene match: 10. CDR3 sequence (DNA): TGCAGCGGCCGAGACAGGGGGCCTTTCGAGACCCAGTACTTC. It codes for CSGRDRGPFETQYF.

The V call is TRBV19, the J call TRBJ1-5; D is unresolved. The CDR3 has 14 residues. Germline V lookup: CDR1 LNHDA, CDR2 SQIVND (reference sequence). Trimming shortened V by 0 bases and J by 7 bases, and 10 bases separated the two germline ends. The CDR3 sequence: CASSIDPGRQPQHF. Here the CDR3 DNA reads TGTGCCAGTAGTATAGATCCCGGGAGGCAGCCCCAGCATTTT.